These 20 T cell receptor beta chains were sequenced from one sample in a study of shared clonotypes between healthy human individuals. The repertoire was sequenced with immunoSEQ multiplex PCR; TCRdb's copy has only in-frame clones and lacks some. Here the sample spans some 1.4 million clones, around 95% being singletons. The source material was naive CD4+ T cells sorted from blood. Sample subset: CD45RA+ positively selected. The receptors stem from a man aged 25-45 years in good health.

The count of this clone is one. DNA of the CDR3: TGTGCCAGCAGTTCCCCTCCGGCCACCTACGAGCAGTACTTC. Protein sequence: CASSSPPATYEQYF. The chain joins TRBV28 to TRBJ2-7; D is undetermined. Germline V gene lookup returns CDR1 MDHEN and CDR2 SYDVKM. The CDR3 length is 14 residues. Trimming shortened V by 4 bases and J by 2 bases, and 12 bases separated the two germline ends.

The CDR3 is CASSVEEGAYEQFF. The DNA of the CDR3 is TGTGCCAGCAGCGTAGAGGAGGGGGCATATGAGCAGTTCTTC. The chain couples TRBV9 to TRBJ2-1; D is possibly TRBD1 (7 bases). Germline V gene lookup returns CDR1 SGDLS and CDR2 YYNGEE. The CDR3 totals 14 residues. Trimming took off 0 bases at V and 8 bases at J, with 12 bases between the two ends.

The CDR3 region has the DNA TGTGCCTGGACCCACGGTACTTCCTACGAGCAGTACTTC. Translation: CAWTHGTSYEQYF. V gene TRBV30 combines with J gene TRBJ2-7, with D uncertain. The length of the CDR3 is 13 residues. V was cut by 4 bases and J by 1 base, with 11 bases left in between. Germline V lookup: CDR1 GTSNPN, CDR2 SVGIG (reference sequence).

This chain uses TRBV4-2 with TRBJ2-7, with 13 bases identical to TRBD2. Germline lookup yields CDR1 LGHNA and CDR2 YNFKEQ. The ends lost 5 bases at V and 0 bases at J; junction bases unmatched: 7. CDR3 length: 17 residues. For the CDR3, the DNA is TGTGCCAGCAGCTACGGACTAGCGGGAGATACCTCCTACGAGCAGTACTTC. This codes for CASSYGLAGDTSYEQYF.

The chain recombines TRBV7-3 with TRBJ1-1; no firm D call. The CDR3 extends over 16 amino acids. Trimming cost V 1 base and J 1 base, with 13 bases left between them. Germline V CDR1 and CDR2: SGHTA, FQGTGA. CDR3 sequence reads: CASSLKVAGGNTEAFF. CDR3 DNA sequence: TGTGCCAGCAGCTTAAAGGTAGCCGGTGGGAACACTGAAGCTTTCTTT. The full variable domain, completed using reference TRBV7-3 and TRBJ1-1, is GAGVSQTPSNKVTEKGKYVELRCDPISGHTALYWYRQSLGQGPEFLIYFQGTGAADDSGLPNDRFFAVRPEGSVSTLKIQRTERGDSAVYLCASSLKVAGGNTEAFFGQGTRLTVV.

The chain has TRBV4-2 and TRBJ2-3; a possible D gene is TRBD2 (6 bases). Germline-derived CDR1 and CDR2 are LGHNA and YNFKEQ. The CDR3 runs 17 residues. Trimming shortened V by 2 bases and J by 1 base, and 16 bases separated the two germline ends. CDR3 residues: CASSQFKGGVGTDTQYF. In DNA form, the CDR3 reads TGTGCCAGCAGCCAATTTAAAGGAGGGGTTGGCACAGATACGCAGTATTTT.

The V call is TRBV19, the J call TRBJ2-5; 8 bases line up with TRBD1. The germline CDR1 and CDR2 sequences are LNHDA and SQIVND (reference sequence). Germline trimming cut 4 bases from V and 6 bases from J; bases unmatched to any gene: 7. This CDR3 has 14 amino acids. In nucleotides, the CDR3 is TGTGCCAGTAGTACGGCCGACAGGGGACAGACCCAGTACTTC. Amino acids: CASSTADRGQTQYF.

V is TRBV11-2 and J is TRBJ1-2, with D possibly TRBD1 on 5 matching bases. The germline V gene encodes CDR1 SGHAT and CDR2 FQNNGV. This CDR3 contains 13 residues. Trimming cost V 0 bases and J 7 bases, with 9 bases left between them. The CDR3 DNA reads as TGTGCCAGCAGCTTAGACGTTAGGGGTGGCTACACCTTC. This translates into CASSLDVRGGYTF. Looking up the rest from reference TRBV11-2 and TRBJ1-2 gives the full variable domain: EAGVAQSPRYKIIEKRQSVAFWCNPISGHATLYWYQQILGQGPKLLIQFQNNGVVDDSQLPKDRFSAERLKGVDSTLKIQPAKLEDSAVYLCASSLDVRGGYTFGSGTRLTVV.

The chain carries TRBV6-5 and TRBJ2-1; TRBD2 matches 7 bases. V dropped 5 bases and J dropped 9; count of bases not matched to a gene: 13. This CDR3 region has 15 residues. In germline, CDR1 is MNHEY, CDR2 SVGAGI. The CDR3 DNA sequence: TGTGCCAGCAGTAAACAGGCGGGGGTGAGGGCTGAGCAGTTCTTC. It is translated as CASSKQAGVRAEQFF.

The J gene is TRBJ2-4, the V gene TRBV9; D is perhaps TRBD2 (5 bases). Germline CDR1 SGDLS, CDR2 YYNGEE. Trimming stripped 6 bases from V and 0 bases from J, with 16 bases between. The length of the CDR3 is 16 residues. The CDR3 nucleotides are TGTGCCAGCACGCGGGCTGCTGACTTAGCCAAAAACATTCAGTACTTC. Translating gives CASTRAADLAKNIQYF.

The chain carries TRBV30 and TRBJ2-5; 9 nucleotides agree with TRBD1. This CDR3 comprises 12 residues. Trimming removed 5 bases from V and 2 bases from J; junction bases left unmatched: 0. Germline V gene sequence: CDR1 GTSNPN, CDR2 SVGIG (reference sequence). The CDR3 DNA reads TGTGCCTGGGACAGGGGGCAAGAGACCCAGTACTTC. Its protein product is CAWDRGQETQYF. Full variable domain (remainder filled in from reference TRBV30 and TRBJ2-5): SQTIHQWPATLVQPVGSPLSLECTVEGTSNPNLYWYRQAAGRGLQLLFYSVGIGQISSEVPQNLSASRPQDRQFILSSKKLLLSDSGFYLCAWDRGQETQYFGPGTRLLVL.

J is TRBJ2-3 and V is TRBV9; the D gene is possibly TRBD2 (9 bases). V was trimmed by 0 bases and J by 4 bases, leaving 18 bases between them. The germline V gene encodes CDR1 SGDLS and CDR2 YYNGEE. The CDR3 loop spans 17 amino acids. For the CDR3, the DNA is TGTGCCAGCAGCGTAGCTACAGGGGGACTAGCTTCAGATACGCAGTATTTT. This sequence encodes CASSVATGGLASDTQYF.

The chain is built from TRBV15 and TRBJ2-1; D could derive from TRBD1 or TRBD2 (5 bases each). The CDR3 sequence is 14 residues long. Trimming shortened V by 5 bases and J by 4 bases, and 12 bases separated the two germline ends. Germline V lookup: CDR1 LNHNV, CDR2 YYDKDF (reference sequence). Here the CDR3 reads CATSDGTLYNEQFF. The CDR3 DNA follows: TGTGCCACCAGCGACGGGACCCTATACAATGAGCAGTTCTTC.

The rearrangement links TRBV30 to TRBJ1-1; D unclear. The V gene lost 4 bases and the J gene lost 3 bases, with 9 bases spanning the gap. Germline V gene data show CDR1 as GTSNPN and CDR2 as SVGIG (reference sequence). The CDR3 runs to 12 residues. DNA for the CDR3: TGTGCCTGGATTAATGTATACACTGAAGCTTTCTTT. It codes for CAWINVYTEAFF.

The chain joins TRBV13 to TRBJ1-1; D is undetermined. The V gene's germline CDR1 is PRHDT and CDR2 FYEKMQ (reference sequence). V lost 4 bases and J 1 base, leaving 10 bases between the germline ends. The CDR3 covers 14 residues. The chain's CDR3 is CASSSRVPNTEAFF. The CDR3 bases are TGTGCCAGCAGCTCTAGAGTTCCGAACACTGAAGCTTTCTTT.

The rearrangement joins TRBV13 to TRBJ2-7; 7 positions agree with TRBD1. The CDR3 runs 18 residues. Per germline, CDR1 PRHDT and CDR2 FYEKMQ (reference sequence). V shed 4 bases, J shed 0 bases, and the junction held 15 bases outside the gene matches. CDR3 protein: CASSSTTTPGDSSYEQYF. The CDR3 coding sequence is TGTGCCAGCAGCTCTACAACTACCCCCGGGGACAGCTCCTACGAGCAGTACTTC.

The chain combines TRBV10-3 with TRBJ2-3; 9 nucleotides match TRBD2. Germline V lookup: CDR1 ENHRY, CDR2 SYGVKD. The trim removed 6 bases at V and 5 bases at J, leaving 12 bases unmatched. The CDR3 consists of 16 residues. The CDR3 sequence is CAIRFGAGGALDTQYF. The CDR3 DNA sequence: TGTGCCATCAGGTTCGGAGCGGGAGGAGCTTTAGATACGCAGTATTTT.

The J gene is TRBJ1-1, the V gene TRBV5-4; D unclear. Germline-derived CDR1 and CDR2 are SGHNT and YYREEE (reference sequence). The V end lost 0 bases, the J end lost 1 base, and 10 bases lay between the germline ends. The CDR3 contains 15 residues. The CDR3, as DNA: TGTGCCAGCAGCTTGGAATCCCGACAGAACACTGAAGCTTTCTTT. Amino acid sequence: CASSLESRQNTEAFF.

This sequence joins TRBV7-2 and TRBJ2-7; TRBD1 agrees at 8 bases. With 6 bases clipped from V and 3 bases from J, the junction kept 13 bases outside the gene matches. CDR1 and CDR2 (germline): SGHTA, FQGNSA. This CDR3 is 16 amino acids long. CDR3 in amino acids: CASSPWGRDRGYEQYF. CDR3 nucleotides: TGTGCCAGCAGTCCTTGGGGTCGAGACAGGGGCTACGAGCAGTACTTC.

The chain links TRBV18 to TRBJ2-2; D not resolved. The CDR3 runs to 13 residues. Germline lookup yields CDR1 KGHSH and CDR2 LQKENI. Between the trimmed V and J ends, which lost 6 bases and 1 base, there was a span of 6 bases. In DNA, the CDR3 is TGTGCCAGCTCCGAGAGGAACACCGGGGAGCTGTTTTTT. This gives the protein CASSERNTGELFF.